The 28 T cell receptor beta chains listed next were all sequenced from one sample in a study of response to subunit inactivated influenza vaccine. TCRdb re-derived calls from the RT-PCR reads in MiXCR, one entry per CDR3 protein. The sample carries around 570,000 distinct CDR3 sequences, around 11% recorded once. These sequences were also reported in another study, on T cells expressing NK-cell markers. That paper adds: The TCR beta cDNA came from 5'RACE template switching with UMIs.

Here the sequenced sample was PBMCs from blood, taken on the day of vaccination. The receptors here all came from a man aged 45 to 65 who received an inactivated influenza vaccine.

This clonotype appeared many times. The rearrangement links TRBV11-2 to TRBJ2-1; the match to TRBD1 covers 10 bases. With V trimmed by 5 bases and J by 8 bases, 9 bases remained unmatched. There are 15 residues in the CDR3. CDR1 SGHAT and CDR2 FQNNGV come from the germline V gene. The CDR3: CASSRPETGGHEQFF. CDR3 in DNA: TGTGCCAGCAGCCGCCCCGAGACAGGGGGCCATGAGCAGTTCTTC.

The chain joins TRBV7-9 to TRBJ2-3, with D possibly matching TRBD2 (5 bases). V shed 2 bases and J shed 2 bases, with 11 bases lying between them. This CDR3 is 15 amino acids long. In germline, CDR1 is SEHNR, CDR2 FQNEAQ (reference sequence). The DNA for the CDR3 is TGTGCCAGCAGCTTACGCGGGTACCACACAGATACGCAGTATTTT. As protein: CASSLRGYHTDTQYF.

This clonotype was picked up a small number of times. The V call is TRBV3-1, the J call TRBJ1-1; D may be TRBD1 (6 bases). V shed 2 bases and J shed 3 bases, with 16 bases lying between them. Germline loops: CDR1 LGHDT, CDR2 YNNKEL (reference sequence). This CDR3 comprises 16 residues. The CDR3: CASSQWAQRGYTEAFF. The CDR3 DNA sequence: TGTGCCAGCAGCCAATGGGCTCAGAGGGGGTACACTGAAGCTTTCTTT. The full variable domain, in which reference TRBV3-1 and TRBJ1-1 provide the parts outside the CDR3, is DTAVSQTPKYLVTQMGNDKSIKCEQNLGHDTMYWYKQDSKKFLKIMFSYNNKELIINETVPNRFSPKSPDKAHLNLHINSLELGDSAVYFCASSQWAQRGYTEAFFGQGTRLTVV.

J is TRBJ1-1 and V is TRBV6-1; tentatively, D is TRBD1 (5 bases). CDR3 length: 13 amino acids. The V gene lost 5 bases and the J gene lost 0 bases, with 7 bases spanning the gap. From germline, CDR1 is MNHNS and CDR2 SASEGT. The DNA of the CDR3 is TGTGCCAGCAGTCGACAGCTGAACACTGAAGCTTTCTTT. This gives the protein CASSRQLNTEAFF.

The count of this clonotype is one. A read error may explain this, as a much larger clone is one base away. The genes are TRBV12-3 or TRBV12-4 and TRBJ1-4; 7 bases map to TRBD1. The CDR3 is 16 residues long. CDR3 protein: CAISRRQGGSKEKLFF. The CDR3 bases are TGTGCCATCAGCCGAAGACAGGGAGGTTCTAAGGAAAAACTGTTTTTT.

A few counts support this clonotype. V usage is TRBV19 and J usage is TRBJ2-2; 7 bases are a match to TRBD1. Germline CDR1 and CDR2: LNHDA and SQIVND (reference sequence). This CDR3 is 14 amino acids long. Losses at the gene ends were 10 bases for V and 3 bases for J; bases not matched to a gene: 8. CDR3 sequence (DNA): TGTGCCACCCGAAGGGACAGCTACACCGGGGAGCTGTTTTTT. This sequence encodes CATRRDSYTGELFF.

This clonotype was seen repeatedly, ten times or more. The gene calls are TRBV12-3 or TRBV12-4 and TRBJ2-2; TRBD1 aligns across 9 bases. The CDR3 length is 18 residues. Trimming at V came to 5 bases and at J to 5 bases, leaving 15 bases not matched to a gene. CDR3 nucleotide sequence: TGTGCCAGCAGTCCCAGGCCAAACAGGGGGCGCCGGACCGGGGAGCTGTTTTTT. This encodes CASSPRPNRGRRTGELFF.

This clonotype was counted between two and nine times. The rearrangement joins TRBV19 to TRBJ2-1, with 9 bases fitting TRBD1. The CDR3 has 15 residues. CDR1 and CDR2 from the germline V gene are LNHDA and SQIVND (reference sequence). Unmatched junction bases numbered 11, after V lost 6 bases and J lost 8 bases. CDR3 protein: CASREPGQGFHEQFF. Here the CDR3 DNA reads TGTGCCAGTAGGGAACCGGGACAGGGTTTCCATGAGCAGTTCTTC.

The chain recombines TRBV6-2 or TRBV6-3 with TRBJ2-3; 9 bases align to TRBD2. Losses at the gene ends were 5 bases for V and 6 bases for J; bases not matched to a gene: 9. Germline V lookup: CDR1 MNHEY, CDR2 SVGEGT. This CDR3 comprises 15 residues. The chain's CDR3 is CASSRGLAHGDTQYF. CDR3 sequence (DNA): TGTGCCAGCAGTCGCGGACTAGCGCACGGGGATACGCAGTATTTT.

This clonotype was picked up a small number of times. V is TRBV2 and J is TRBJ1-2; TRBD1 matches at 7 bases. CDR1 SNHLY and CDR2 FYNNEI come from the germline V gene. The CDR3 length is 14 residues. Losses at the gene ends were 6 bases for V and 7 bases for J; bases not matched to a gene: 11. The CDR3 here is CASSGEGAGSGYTF. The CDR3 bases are TGTGCCAGCAGCGGGGAGGGGGCTGGATCTGGCTACACCTTC.

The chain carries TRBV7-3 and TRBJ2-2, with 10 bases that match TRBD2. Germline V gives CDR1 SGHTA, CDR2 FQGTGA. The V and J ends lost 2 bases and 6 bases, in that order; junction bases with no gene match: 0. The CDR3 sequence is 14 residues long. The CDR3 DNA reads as TGTGCCAGCAGCTTACTAGCGGGAGCCGGGGAGCTGTTTTTT. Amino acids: CASSLLAGAGELFF.

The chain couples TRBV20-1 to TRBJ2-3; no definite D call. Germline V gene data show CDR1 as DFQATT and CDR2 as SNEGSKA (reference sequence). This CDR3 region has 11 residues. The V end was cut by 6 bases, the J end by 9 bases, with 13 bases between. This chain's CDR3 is CSAMGHNTQYF. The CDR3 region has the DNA TGCAGTGCCATGGGCCACAACACGCAGTATTTT.

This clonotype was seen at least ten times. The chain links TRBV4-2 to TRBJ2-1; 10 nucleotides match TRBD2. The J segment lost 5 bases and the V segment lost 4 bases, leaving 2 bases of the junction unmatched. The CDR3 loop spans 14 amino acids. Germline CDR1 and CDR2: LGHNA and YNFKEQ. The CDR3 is CASSLGLADNEQFF. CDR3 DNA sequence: TGTGCCAGCAGCCTCGGACTAGCGGACAATGAGCAGTTCTTC.

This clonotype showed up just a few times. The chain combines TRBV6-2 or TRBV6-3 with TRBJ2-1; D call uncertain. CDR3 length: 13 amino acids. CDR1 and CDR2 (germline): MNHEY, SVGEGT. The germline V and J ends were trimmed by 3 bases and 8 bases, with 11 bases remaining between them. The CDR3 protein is CASSYYGIYEQFF. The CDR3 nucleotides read TGTGCCAGCAGTTATTACGGCATATATGAGCAGTTCTTC.

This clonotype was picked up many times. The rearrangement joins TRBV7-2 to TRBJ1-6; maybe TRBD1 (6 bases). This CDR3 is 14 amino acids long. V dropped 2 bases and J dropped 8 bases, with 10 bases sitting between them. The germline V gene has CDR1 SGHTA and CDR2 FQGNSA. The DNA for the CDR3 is TGTGCCAGCAGCTTACCGGGGGGGCATTCACCCCTCCACTTT. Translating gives CASSLPGGHSPLHF.

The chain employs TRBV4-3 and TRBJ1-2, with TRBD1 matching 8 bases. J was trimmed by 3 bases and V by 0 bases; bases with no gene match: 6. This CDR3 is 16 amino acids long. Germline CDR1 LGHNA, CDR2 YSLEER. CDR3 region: CASSQDVRGQDYGYTF. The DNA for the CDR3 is TGCGCCAGCAGCCAAGATGTCAGGGGGCAGGACTATGGCTACACCTTC.

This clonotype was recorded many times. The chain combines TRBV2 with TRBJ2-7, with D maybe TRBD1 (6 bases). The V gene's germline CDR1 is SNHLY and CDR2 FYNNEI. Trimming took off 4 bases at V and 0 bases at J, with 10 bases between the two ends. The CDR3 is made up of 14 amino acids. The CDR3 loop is CASSADRSSYEQYF. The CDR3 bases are TGTGCCAGCAGTGCGGACAGATCCTCCTACGAGCAGTACTTC. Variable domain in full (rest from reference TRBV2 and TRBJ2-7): EPEVTQTPSHQVTQMGQEVILRCVPISNHLYFYWYRQILGQKVEFLVSFYNNEISEKSEIFDDQFSVERPDGSNFTLKIRSTKLEDSAMYFCASSADRSSYEQYFGPGTRLTVT.

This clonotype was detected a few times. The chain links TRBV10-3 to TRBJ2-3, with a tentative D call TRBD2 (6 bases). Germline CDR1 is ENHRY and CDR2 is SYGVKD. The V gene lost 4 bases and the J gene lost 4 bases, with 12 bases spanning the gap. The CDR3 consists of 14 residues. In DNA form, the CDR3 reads TGTGCCATCAGTGCACGGGGGACCGCAGATACGCAGTATTTT. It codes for CAISARGTADTQYF.

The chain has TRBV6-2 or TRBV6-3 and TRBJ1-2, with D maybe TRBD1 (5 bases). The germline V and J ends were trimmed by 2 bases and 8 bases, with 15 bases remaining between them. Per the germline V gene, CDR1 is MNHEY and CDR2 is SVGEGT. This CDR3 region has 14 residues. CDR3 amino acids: CASSYPGRPEGYTF. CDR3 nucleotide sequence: TGTGCCAGCAGTTACCCGGGACGGCCGGAGGGCTACACCTTC.

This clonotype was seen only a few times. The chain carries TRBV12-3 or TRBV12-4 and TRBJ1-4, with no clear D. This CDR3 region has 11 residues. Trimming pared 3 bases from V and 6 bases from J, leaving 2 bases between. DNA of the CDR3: TGTGCCAGCAGTTTCGATGAAAAACTGTTTTTT. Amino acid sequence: CASSFDEKLFF.

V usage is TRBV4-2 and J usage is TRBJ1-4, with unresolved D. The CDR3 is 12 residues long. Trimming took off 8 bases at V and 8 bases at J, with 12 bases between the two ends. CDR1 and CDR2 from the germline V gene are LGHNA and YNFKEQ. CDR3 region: CASQRGEEKLFF. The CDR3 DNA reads TGTGCCAGCCAGCGGGGAGAGGAAAAACTGTTTTTT.

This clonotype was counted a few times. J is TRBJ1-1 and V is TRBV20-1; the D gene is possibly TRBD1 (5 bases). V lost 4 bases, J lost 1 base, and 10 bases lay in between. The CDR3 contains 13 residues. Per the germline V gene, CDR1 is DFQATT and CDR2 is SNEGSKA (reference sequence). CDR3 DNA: TGCAGTGCTACCGGGACTTCGAACACTGAAGCTTTCTTT. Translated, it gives CSATGTSNTEAFF.

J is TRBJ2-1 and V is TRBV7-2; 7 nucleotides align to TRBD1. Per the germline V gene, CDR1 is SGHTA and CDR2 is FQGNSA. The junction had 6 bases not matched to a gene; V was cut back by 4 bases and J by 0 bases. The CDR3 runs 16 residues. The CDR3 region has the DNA TGTGCCAGCAGCTCAAACAGGGGCGACTCCTACAATGAGCAGTTCTTC. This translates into CASSSNRGDSYNEQFF.

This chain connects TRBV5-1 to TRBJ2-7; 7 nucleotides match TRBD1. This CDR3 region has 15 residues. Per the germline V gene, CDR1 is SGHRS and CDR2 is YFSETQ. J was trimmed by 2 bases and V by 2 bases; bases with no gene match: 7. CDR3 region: CASSFSTGQPYEQYF. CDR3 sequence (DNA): TGCGCCAGCAGCTTTTCGACGGGACAGCCCTACGAGCAGTACTTC. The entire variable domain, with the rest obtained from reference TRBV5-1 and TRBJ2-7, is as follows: KAGVTQTPRYLIKTRGQQVTLSCSPISGHRSVSWYQQTPGQGLQFLFEYFSETQRNKGNFPGRFSGRQFSNSRSEMNVSTLELGDSALYLCASSFSTGQPYEQYFGPGTRLTVT.

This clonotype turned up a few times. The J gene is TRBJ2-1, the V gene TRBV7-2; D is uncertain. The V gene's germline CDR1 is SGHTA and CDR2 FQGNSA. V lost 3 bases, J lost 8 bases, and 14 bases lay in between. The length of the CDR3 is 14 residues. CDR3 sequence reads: CASSFGPVSHEQFF. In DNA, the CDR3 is TGTGCCAGCAGCTTTGGCCCGGTGAGCCATGAGCAGTTCTTC.

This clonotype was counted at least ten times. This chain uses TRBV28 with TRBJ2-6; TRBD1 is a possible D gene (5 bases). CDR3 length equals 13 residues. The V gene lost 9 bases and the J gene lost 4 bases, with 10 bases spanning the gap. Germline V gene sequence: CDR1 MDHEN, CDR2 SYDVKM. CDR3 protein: CASRGSGANVLTF. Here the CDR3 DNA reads TGTGCCAGTAGGGGTTCCGGGGCCAACGTCCTGACTTTC.

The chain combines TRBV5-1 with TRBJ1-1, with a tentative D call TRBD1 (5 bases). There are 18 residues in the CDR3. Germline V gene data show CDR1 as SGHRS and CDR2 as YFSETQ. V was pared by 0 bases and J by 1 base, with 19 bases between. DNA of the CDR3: TGCGCCAGCAGCTTGGAAACCCGGTATCAGGGAAGGAACACTGAAGCTTTCTTT. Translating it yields CASSLETRYQGRNTEAFF.

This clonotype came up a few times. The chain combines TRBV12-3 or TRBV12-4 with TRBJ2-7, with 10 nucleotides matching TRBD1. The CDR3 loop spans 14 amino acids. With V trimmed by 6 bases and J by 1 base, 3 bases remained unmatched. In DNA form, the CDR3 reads TGTGCCAGCAGGACGGGACAGGGGTCCTACGAGCAGTACTTC. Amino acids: CASRTGQGSYEQYF.